The 13 T cell receptor beta chains below were found in one sample sequenced in a study of blood T cell repertoires in COVID-19. Here immunoSEQ multiplex PCR was the method, and the copy in TCRdb shows in-frame clones only, minus some. The sample has over 200,000 clones; approximately 84% are singletons. Sequencing used PBMCs or T cells enriched from blood (not recorded which). The receptors were sampled from a man aged 18 to 29 who had recovered from COVID-19.

This sequence joins TRBV7-8 and TRBJ1-1, with D possibly being TRBD1 (6 bases). Germline V lookup: CDR1 SGHVS, CDR2 FQNEAQ. V shed 4 bases and J shed 3 bases, with 12 bases lying between them. The CDR3 totals 14 residues. This chain's CDR3 is CASSSERGHTEAFF. The CDR3 DNA is TGTGCCAGCAGCTCAGAGCGGGGGCACACTGAAGCTTTCTTT.

The rearrangement uses TRBV9 and TRBJ1-3; the D is unclear. V was trimmed by 0 bases and J by 0 bases, leaving 10 bases between them. The germline CDR1 and CDR2 sequences are SGDLS and YYNGEE. The CDR3 runs to 16 residues. The CDR3 is CASSVGGRASGNTIYF. The CDR3 region has the DNA TGTGCCAGCAGCGTAGGAGGGAGAGCCTCTGGAAACACCATATATTTT. The variable domain in full, with the rest retrieved from reference TRBV9 and TRBJ1-3, is DSGVTQTPKHLITATGQRVTLRCSPRSGDLSVYWYQQSLDQGLQFLIQYYNGEERAKGNILERFSAQQFPDLHSELNLSSLELGDSALYFCASSVGGRASGNTIYFGEGSWLTVV.

The rearrangement uses TRBV12-5 and TRBJ1-2; 7 bases line up with TRBD1. The CDR3 loop spans 14 amino acids. The germline V gene encodes CDR1 LGHNT and CDR2 FRNRAP. Trimming at V came to 5 bases and at J to 8 bases, leaving 11 bases not matched to a gene. In nucleotides, the CDR3 is TGTGCTAGTGGTGCCGGACAGGAGGTGAGAGGCTACACCTTC. Translating gives CASGAGQEVRGYTF.

The sample holds one count of this clone. The gene calls are TRBV6-1 and TRBJ1-4; D is unresolved. CDR3 length: 15 amino acids. V was clipped by 2 bases and J by 0 bases, with 7 bases between them. From germline, CDR1 is MNHNS and CDR2 SASEGT. CDR3 loop: CASSEPRATNEKLFF. The CDR3, as DNA: TGTGCCAGCAGTGAACCGAGGGCAACTAATGAAAAACTGTTTTTT.

The chain is built from TRBV3-1 (or the pseudogene TRBV3-2) and TRBJ2-5, with a tentative D call TRBD2 (7 bases). The CDR3 extends over 17 amino acids. V lost 2 bases and J lost 4, with 20 bases in between. Per germline, CDR1 LGHDT and CDR2 YNNKEL (reference sequence). The CDR3 region is CASSQLGGGEGGETQYF. For the CDR3, the DNA is TGTGCCAGCAGCCAATTAGGGGGGGGCGAGGGTGGAGAGACCCAGTACTTC.

This chain joins TRBV11-3 and TRBJ2-1, with a tentative D call TRBD2 (6 bases). The germline CDR1 and CDR2 sequences are SGHNT and YENEEA. The germline V and J ends were trimmed by 5 bases and 9 bases, with 11 bases remaining between them. The CDR3 is 12 residues long. The DNA for the CDR3 is TGTGCCAGCAGCCTCCGGAGGGGTGAGCAGTTCTTC. It is translated as CASSLRRGEQFF.

The chain employs TRBV19 and TRBJ2-5, with D possibly TRBD1 on 6 matching bases. CDR1 is LNHDA, CDR2 SQIVND, per germline (reference sequence). The CDR3 has 15 residues. The ends were cut back, 3 bases at V and 2 bases at J, with 13 bases in the middle. The CDR3 is CASSIGAGVQETQYF. In DNA, the CDR3 is TGTGCCAGTAGTATCGGCGCAGGGGTACAAGAGACCCAGTACTTC.

The J gene is TRBJ2-3, the V gene TRBV18, with D perhaps TRBD1 (6 bases). The CDR3 sequence is 16 residues long. Germline-derived CDR1 and CDR2 are KGHSH and LQKENI. Trimming shortened V by 5 bases and J by 2 bases, and 17 bases separated the two germline ends. As DNA, the CDR3 is TGTGCCAGCTCATCCTACGCAGGGGCATCCACAGATACGCAGTATTTT. This codes for CASSSYAGASTDTQYF.

This clone showed up just once. The gene calls are TRBV6-5 and TRBJ1-1; 8 bases match TRBD1. Germline CDR1 reads MNHEY; CDR2 reads SVGAGI. V lost 8 bases to trimming and J lost 1 base; unmatched junction nucleotides: 6. The CDR3 length is 14 residues. This CDR3 is CASPRDRRNTEAFF. Here the CDR3 DNA reads TGTGCCAGCCCCCGGGACAGGCGGAACACTGAAGCTTTCTTT.

This chain connects TRBV19 to TRBJ2-7; 9 bases are shared with TRBD2. Germline values: CDR1 LNHDA, CDR2 SQIVND (reference sequence). The V gene end was trimmed by 5 bases and the J gene end by 6 bases; junction bases not matched to a gene: 8. CDR3 length equals 14 residues. The CDR3 nucleotides read TGTGCCAGTAGTCCCCCCGGCGGGGGGGGCGAGCAGTACTTC. Protein sequence: CASSPPGGGGEQYF.

This rearrangement joins TRBV4-2 to TRBJ1-3, with D maybe TRBD1 (6 bases). V lost 0 bases, J lost 0 bases, and 12 bases lay in between. Germline CDR1 LGHNA, CDR2 YNFKEQ. The CDR3 is 17 residues long. In DNA, the CDR3 is TGTGCCAGCAGCCAAGATCGGGAAGGGGGCTCTGGAAACACCATATATTTT. Translated: CASSQDREGGSGNTIYF.

There are a few counts of this clone. V is TRBV6-5 and J is TRBJ2-3; TRBD1 matches 9 bases. Trimming at V came to 6 bases and at J to 3 bases, leaving 7 bases not matched to a gene. Germline-derived CDR1 and CDR2 are MNHEY and SVGAGI. The CDR3 has 15 amino acids. Here the CDR3 reads CASSQPGQGTDTQYF. The CDR3 DNA follows: TGTGCCAGCAGCCAACCGGGACAGGGTACAGATACGCAGTATTTT.

The chain combines TRBV7-9 with TRBJ2-2; 9 nucleotides match TRBD2. CDR1 and CDR2 from the germline V gene are SEHNR and FQNEAQ (reference sequence). The CDR3 extends over 15 amino acids. V was pared by 3 bases and J by 6 bases, with 5 bases of the junction left unmatched. The CDR3 reads CASSLVRGGPGELFF. The CDR3, as DNA: TGTGCCAGCAGCTTGGTGCGGGGGGGCCCCGGGGAGCTGTTTTTT.